These T cell receptor beta chains were read from a single sample in a study of PD-1 blockade in classical Hodgkin lymphoma. Profiled with immunoSEQ multiplex PCR; TCRdb holds only in-frame clones, not every one. The sample lists around 91,000 clones, roughly four fifths occurring once. Sequenced here: peripheral blood mononuclear cells (PBMCs), sampled before the second cycle of nivolumab. These receptors came from a human donor with classical Hodgkin lymphoma. The CDR3 runs from the conserved cysteine through the conserved F or W. Rows may omit the clone size; those that give it use once, few, many or a size class.

>TRBV19|once|TRBJ2-6
CASSPRESSGANVLTF
>TRBV1|NA|TRBJ2-1
CTSSQECMLPSGSFLAFYNEQFF
>TRBV6-1|NA|TRBJ2-7
CASSVGPASSYEQYF
>TRBV4-3|once|TRBJ1-1
CASSQDRGYPGTEAFF
>TRBV21-1|NA|TRBJ1-2
CASRGQGSNYGYTF
>TRBV2|NA|TRBJ2-7
CASSDQTVRGEQYF
>TRBV2|once|TRBJ1-1
CASSGGAGRVTEAFF
>TRBV18|few|TRBJ1-5
CASSHAGTGINQPQHF
>TRBV5-1|NA|TRBJ2-7
CASSMGGTHLYEQYF
>TRBV20-1|NA|TRBJ2-5
CSARSQETQYF
>TRBV11-2|once|TRBJ2-1
CASSSLVGYNEQFF
>TRBV5-1|NA|TRBJ2-7
CASSLTGVGYEQYF
>TRBV5-1|NA|TRBJ2-7
CASSLGDSSYEQYF
>TRBV18|NA|TRBJ2-7
CASSPRTGRTYEQYF
>TRBV9|NA|TRBJ1-2
CASSGQGSLGDYGYTF
>TRBV30|NA|TRBJ2-2
CAERIPYTGELFF
>TRBV9|NA|TRBJ2-1
CASSVGSSSYNEQFF
>TRBV6-6|NA|TRBJ1-1
CASSVRGYTEAFF
>TRBV6-1|NA|TRBJ2-3
CAAEVKGPSDTQYF
>TRBV5-1|NA|TRBJ2-1
CASSSTGGDEQFF
>TRBV27|NA|TRBJ2-1
CASPTGEYHNEQFF
>TRBV5-4|NA|TRBJ2-7
CASSLEVSRTFEQYF
>TRBV2|NA|TRBJ2-2
CASKLRGIGELFF
>TRBV5-1|NA|TRBJ2-5
CASSLAIGTGQETQYF
>TRBV2|NA|TRBJ2-7
CASQRQSSYEQYF
>TRBV5-6|NA|TRBJ2-4
CASSLFQGVDIQYF
>TRBV27|once|TRBJ2-1
CASSLRTGVFGRPYNEQFF
>TRBV5-5|NA|TRBJ1-1
CASGSWGNTEAFF
>TRBV7-9|NA|TRBJ1-2
CASSLDFTIGYTF
>TRBV2|NA|TRBJ2-3
CASSAQVDTQYF
>TRBV10-3|once|TRBJ2-7
CAINQVKGTTYEQYF
>TRBV7-9|NA|TRBJ2-7
CASSFLGKYEQYF
>TRBV7-9|NA|TRBJ2-7
CASSDRGGYEQYF
>TRBV5-6|NA|TRBJ2-7
CASSLSGAYEQYF
>TRBV5-1|NA|TRBJ2-1
CASSLAGVDNEQFF
>TRBV15|few|TRBJ1-5
CATSRDGSGPQHF
>TRBV25-1|NA|TRBJ2-2
CASSVTSGRPGTGELFF
>TRBV4-2|NA|TRBJ2-1
CASSQGGTQFSSEQFF
>TRBV11-2|NA|TRBJ2-3
CASNPSGTDTQYF
>TRBV9|NA|TRBJ2-1
CASSEGWGRAGYNEQFF
>TRBV9|once|TRBJ2-6
CASSVRREGSGANVLTF
>TRBV18|NA|TRBJ2-3
CASSRDSSEDTQYF
>TRBV9|NA|TRBJ2-5
CASSESGTQGETQYF
>TRBV28|once|TRBJ1-2
CASTRGGGSYGYTF
>TRBV11-2|NA|TRBJ2-3
CASSLTSGNADTQYF
>TRBV11-2|once|TRBJ2-3
CASSSLGEITDTQYF
>TRBV10-3|NA|TRBJ2-2
CAISEGGANTGELFF
>TRBV2|NA|TRBJ1-1
CASSETGFGTEAFF
>TRBV15|NA|TRBJ2-1
CATSRPGTSGHNEQFF
>TRBV19|few|TRBJ2-7
CASSFSGGLVYEQYF
>TRBV16|NA|TRBJ2-3
CASSQSYSSSDTQYF
>TRBV5-4|few|TRBJ2-3
CASSDQREGRRAQYF